The present TCR beta chain was sequenced within a study of blood T cell repertoires in COVID-19. Study-level background: Sites in the United States, Italy and Spain provided acute and convalescent COVID-19 samples. PBMCs, B-cell-depleted T cells, or T cells were the source of the cDNA or gDNA that made up the material.

Germline V gives CDR1 LGHDT, CDR2 YNNKEL (reference sequence). V dropped 1 base and J dropped 13; count of bases not matched to a gene: 7. CDR3 size: 14 residues. Per the original data handling: Using reference gene primer amplification, nucleated cell counts were estimated. Produced via immunoSEQ multiplex PCR; TCRdb's table is partial and in-frame only. V, J and clone size reflect that table, while D and trimming were determined from the DNA. The data hold fewer than 500,000 clones, with roughly 89% observed a single time. Sequencing was performed on peripheral blood. V is TRBV3-1 (or the pseudogene TRBV3-2) and J is TRBJ1-6; 7 bases agree with TRBD1. This receptor was identified in a woman aged 25 to 39 with active or convalescent COVID-19. The CDR3 DNA follows: TGTGCCAGCAGCCAAGGGACAGGTCTGTCTCCCCTCCACTTT. Protein sequence: CASSQGTGLSPLHF.